The source of this TCR beta chain is a study of blood T cell repertoires in COVID-19. Turning to the study itself: Samples representing acute and convalescent COVID-19 were sourced from the United States, Italy and Spain. Sources were T cells, B-cell-depleted T cells, or PBMCs; the material itself was cDNA or gDNA.

Source study methods: How many nucleated cells were present was estimated from reference gene primer amplification. Only in-frame clones appear in the TCRdb table, and some are missing; sequencing was by immunoSEQ multiplex PCR. The V and J calls and clone size come from that table; D and trimming were worked out from the DNA. The table lists about 280,000 clones, approximately 88% of them singletons, with around 2.1% in the top ten. This clonotype was sampled from a man over 45 with acute or convalescent COVID-19. The sample comprised peripheral blood.

CDR3 bases: TGTGCCAGCAGTGCCTCGGGACTAGCCAATGAGCAGTTCTTC. This translates into CASSASGLANEQFF. V and J are TRBV28 and TRBJ2-1, with 9 bases that match TRBD2. The CDR3 totals 14 residues. The germline V gene has CDR1 MDHEN and CDR2 SYDVKM. J lost 6 bases, V lost 5 bases, and 5 bases had no gene match.